This T cell receptor beta chain is from a study of T cell responses to AZD1222 COVID-19 vaccine (dated by TCRdb to 2020 to 2022). Concerning the study at large: AZD1222 recipients whose second dose came at about 4 weeks and those whose second dose came at about 12 weeks were combined into one group, since spike-specific TCR depth and breadth did not differ between the two schedules. TCR sequencing covered over 230 trial participants: 200 to 210 given two doses of AZD1222 and around 25 given two doses of MenACWY control vaccine. Enrollment into the trials was organized by age into subgroups of 18-55, 56-69 and 70-plus years, and those subgroups contained about 160, 30 and 59 TCR-sequenced participants, respectively.

The time point tag for this specimen amounts to: baseline before first vaccination. Vaccinee samples came from UK trials COV001 and COV002, including a single-blind randomized controlled phase 2/3 trial of AZD1222 (ChAdOx1 nCoV-19) in healthy adults. Trial participant PBMC samples were collected at day 0 and day 28 after the second dose for TCRbeta chain sequencing. From its cysteine to its phenylalanine, the CDR3 spans 18 amino acids. The CDR3 DNA has 54 bases and is translated from base 1. CDR1 and CDR2 (SGDLS, YYNGEE) derive from the germline V gene. Trimming costs V 0 bases and J 8 bases, and their ends lie 24 bases apart. The paper as a whole reports these results and caveats: Vaccine-associated CD4 TCRs spanned the whole spike protein, with dominant responses in regions 160-218 and 743-854. In the small 56-69-year group, the increase in depth fell short of significance, most likely because of low power. Participants were mostly white British and included more females than males, and it was suggested by the authors that clonal diversity may have been underestimated. Nearly half of unique spike-specific TCRs reportedly recognized epitopes outside regions mutated in the B.1.351 and B.1.1.7 variants. After two AZD1222 doses, spike-specific TCR breadth and depth were significantly higher than at day 0 and than in MenACWY recipients. Conclusions about previously exposed vaccinees were limited because only six or seven AZD1222 recipients were SARS-CoV-2 seropositive at baseline. Because no samples from the day 14 peak response were available, repertoires could be characterized only after the peak T cell response.

The CDR3 regions of human TCRbeta chains were subjected to immunosequencing. Turning to the authors' computational methods: TCRs in the repertoires were compared against a reference library of SARS-CoV-2-specific TCRs that had been generated with the MIRA antigen-specificity platform. Breadth was defined as the fraction of unique TCRs that were SARS-CoV-2-associated, and depth was defined as the fraction of total T cells that were SARS-CoV-2-associated. Using the MIRA data, each spike-specific TCR was mapped to the spike region that the TCR reacts to and placed in a CD4 or CD8 class. Log10-transformed breadth and depth values were compared by one-way ANOVA with Sidak's multiple comparisons tests. The source is immuneACCESS, and TCRdb retained only in-frame sequences with V and J called. Part of the clones is not carried over; for the studies checked, unresolved V genes explain less than half of this, and the remainder is unexplained. The DNA gave D and trimming, while V, J and clone size come from that table. The sample includes under 200,000 clones, with 93% observed a single time. 3% to 5% of the sample rests with the top ten.

With regard to this clone: What this receptor recognizes is not known. No much larger clone is present one base from it, and per-base qualities are unavailable.

This receptor was identified in an adult in good health. Sample: peripheral blood, taken on day 0 of AZD1222 vaccination. The chain is encoded by TRBV9 joined to TRBJ1-3; the D gene is possibly TRBD1, with 6 bases matching. The nucleotides read TGTGCCAGCAGCGTAGGTTGGACGAGGGGGTTCGGTGCGTACACCATATATTTT. Translated, this gives CASSVGWTRGFGAYTIYF.